These 6 T cell receptor beta chains were sequenced from one sample in a study of blood T cell repertoires in COVID-19. Measured with immunoSEQ multiplex PCR; TCRdb has only the in-frame clones, and not every one. Of roughly 200,000 clones detected, about 88% appear once; the ten largest clones hold roughly 5%. The sequenced material came from peripheral blood. The receptors were sampled from a woman older than 75 with acute or convalescent COVID-19.

The V and J genes are TRBV27 and TRBJ1-2, with 7 bases aligning to TRBD1. Germline V CDR1 and CDR2: MNHEY, SMNVEV (reference sequence). Trimming cost V 3 bases and J 5 bases; bases outside gene matches: 6. The CDR3 has 14 amino acids. CDR3 DNA: TGTGCCAGCAGTTTCGGACAGGCGGGTTATGGCTACACCTTC. This encodes CASSFGQAGYGYTF.

This CDR3 reads CASSDFGSGSDIGELFF. The CDR3 bases are TGTGCCAGCAGCGACTTTGGGAGCGGGAGCGATATCGGGGAGCTGTTTTTT. The chain carries TRBV11-2 and TRBJ2-2, with 8 bases that match TRBD2. Germline CDR1 and CDR2: SGHAT and FQNNGV. V was pared by 5 bases and J by 7 bases, with 15 bases of the junction left unmatched. The CDR3 is 17 residues long.

This rearrangement joins TRBV18 to TRBJ2-7; D gene uncertain. V was trimmed by 3 bases and J by 3 bases, leaving 12 bases between them. Germline V gene data show CDR1 as KGHSH and CDR2 as LQKENI. The CDR3 spans 14 residues. DNA for the CDR3: TGTGCCAGCTCACCCCCGGGTCTAGTCTACGAGCAGTACTTC. Its translation is CASSPPGLVYEQYF.

The chain links TRBV6-4 to TRBJ2-5, with TRBD1 matching 7 bases. Germline V gives CDR1 MRHNA, CDR2 SNTAGT. J gave up 3 bases and V 5 bases, and 3 bases lay outside the gene matches. The CDR3 is 13 amino acids. DNA of the CDR3: TGTGCCAGCAGTCGGGACAGAGAAGAGACCCAGTACTTC. It translates to CASSRDREETQYF.

This clone turned up a few times. The rearrangement uses TRBV3-1 (or the pseudogene TRBV3-2) and TRBJ1-1; D is unresolved. CDR1 and CDR2 from the germline V gene are LGHDT and YNNKEL (reference sequence). The germline V and J ends were trimmed by 1 base and 7 bases, with 10 bases remaining between them. This CDR3 contains 13 residues. In nucleotides, the CDR3 is TGTGCCAGCAGCCAAGTTGCCGGGGTTGAAGCTTTCTTT. This encodes CASSQVAGVEAFF.

This chain joins TRBV28 and TRBJ2-7; 7 bases align to TRBD2. CDR3 length equals 14 residues. The germline V gene encodes CDR1 MDHEN and CDR2 SYDVKM. Trimming at V came to 6 bases and at J to 0 bases, leaving 5 bases not matched to a gene. CDR3 residues: CASRKGGSSYEQYF. CDR3 coding DNA: TGTGCCAGCAGGAAGGGCGGGAGCTCCTACGAGCAGTACTTC.